The 31 T cell receptor beta chains below were found in one sample sequenced in a study of cytomegalovirus exposure and HLA in healthy donors. PCR employed 60 Vbeta and 13 Jbeta primers. Using immunoSEQ multiplex PCR, the repertoire was profiled, and TCRdb retains in-frame clones only, with some absent. The sample contains around 150,000 clones, 82% of which appear only once. The material sequenced was PBMCs. The receptors were sampled from a girl aged 2 to 10 in good health and CMV-seropositive.

The CDR3 sequence is CASSLLAGATDTQYF. The CDR3, as DNA: TGTGCCAGCAGCTTGCTAGCGGGAGCCACAGATACGCAGTATTTT. The chain carries TRBV5-8 and TRBJ2-3, with 10 bases identical to TRBD2. The ends lost 1 base at V and 2 bases at J; junction bases unmatched: 1. CDR1 and CDR2 (germline): SGHTS, YDEGEE. The CDR3 spans 15 residues.

The rearrangement joins TRBV27 to TRBJ1-5, with a weak D call TRBD1 (6 bases). CDR3 length: 16 residues. V was shortened by 6 bases and J by 1 base, with 16 bases between the two germline ends. Germline CDR1 reads MNHEY; CDR2 reads SMNVEV (reference sequence). CDR3 coding DNA: TGTGCCAGCAGAGATACAGGGTGGCGGAGCAATCAGCCCCAGCATTTT. This codes for CASRDTGWRSNQPQHF.

This rearrangement joins TRBV19 to TRBJ1-5; D is possibly TRBD1 (6 bases). The ends were cut back, 7 bases at V and 3 bases at J, with 19 bases in the middle. Germline CDR1 and CDR2: LNHDA and SQIVND (reference sequence). This CDR3 contains 16 residues. The CDR3 loop reads CASNPLEGGSNQPQHF. The CDR3, as DNA: TGTGCCAGTAACCCCTTGGAGGGGGGGTCCAATCAGCCCCAGCATTTT.

This clone occurred once. The V gene is TRBV7-2, the J gene TRBJ1-1; D may be TRBD1 (5 bases). CDR3 size: 13 residues. Germline V gene lookup returns CDR1 SGHTA and CDR2 FQGNSA. V lost 7 bases and J lost 4, with 13 bases in between. The CDR3 sequence is CASTTGGTTEAFF. CDR3 nucleotides: TGTGCCAGCACCACTGGAGGGACCACTGAAGCTTTCTTT. Together with reference TRBV7-2 and TRBJ1-1, the CDR3 gives the full variable domain: GAGVSQSPSNKVTEKGKDVELRCDPISGHTALYWYRQSLGQGLEFLIYFQGNSAPDKSGLPSDRFSAERTGGSVSTLTIQRTQQEDSAVYLCASTTGGTTEAFFGQGTRLTVV.

The CDR3 region has the DNA TGCGCCAGCAGCCAGGGACTTCTCAGCGGGGAGCTGTTTTTT. Its translation: CASSQGLLSGELFF. The genes are TRBV5-1 and TRBJ2-2; D perhaps matches TRBD2 (6 bases). Trimming took 4 bases from V and 7 from J, leaving 14 bases between them. This CDR3 has 14 amino acids. Per the germline V gene, CDR1 is SGHRS and CDR2 is YFSETQ. Drawing the rest from reference TRBV5-1 and TRBJ2-2, the complete variable domain is KAGVTQTPRYLIKTRGQQVTLSCSPISGHRSVSWYQQTPGQGLQFLFEYFSETQRNKGNFPGRFSGRQFSNSRSEMNVSTLELGDSALYLCASSQGLLSGELFFGEGSRLTVL.

The rearrangement links TRBV28 to TRBJ2-2; possibly TRBD1 for D (6 bases). Trimming cost V 6 bases and J 8 bases, with 19 bases left between them. The CDR3 extends over 15 amino acids. The germline V gene has CDR1 MDHEN and CDR2 SYDVKM. The CDR3 region is CASSLTGTIIGELFF. The CDR3 DNA is TGTGCCAGCAGCCTTACCGGGACAATTATTGGGGAGCTGTTTTTT.

The chain links TRBV4-1 to TRBJ1-2; 9 bases map to TRBD1. Germline V gene sequence: CDR1 MGHRA, CDR2 YSYEKL. With V trimmed by 4 bases and J by 8 bases, 5 bases remained unmatched. The CDR3 consists of 13 residues. The CDR3 is CASSRTGDGGYTF. DNA of the CDR3: TGCGCCAGCAGCCGGACAGGGGATGGGGGCTACACCTTC.

V and J are TRBV27 and TRBJ2-3; D uncertain. The CDR3 has 11 amino acids. V was trimmed by 7 bases and J by 6 bases, leaving 8 bases between them. Germline CDR1 reads MNHEY; CDR2 reads SMNVEV (reference sequence). The DNA for the CDR3 is TGTGCCAGCACCCTCGGGGATACGCAGTATTTT. Translation: CASTLGDTQYF.

V gene TRBV5-4 combines with J gene TRBJ2-4; tentatively, D is TRBD1 (7 bases). The CDR3 contains 14 residues. V lost 0 bases and J lost 8, with 12 bases in between. The V gene's germline CDR1 is SGHNT and CDR2 YYREEE (reference sequence). DNA of the CDR3: TGTGCCAGCAGCTTGGCAGGGGGGCGGGACATTCAGTACTTC. Translating gives CASSLAGGRDIQYF.

The rearrangement uses TRBV7-2 and TRBJ1-2; D may be TRBD1 (6 bases). The CDR3 sequence is 14 residues long. Trimming left V 2 bases short and J 6 bases short, with 13 bases between. Germline CDR1 and CDR2: SGHTA and FQGNSA. CDR3 sequence (DNA): TGTGCCAGCAGCTTACACCGGGACAACCATGGCTACACCTTC. Its protein product is CASSLHRDNHGYTF.

J is TRBJ1-2 and V is TRBV30; D gene uncertain. This CDR3 has 13 amino acids. With 2 bases removed from V and 8 bases from J, the gap between germline ends came to 15 bases. CDR1 is GTSNPN, CDR2 SVGIG, per germline (reference sequence). DNA of the CDR3: TGTGCCTGGAGTCCCTCCCCGGGTGCGGGCTACACCTTC. This encodes CAWSPSPGAGYTF. The full variable domain, with the rest looked up from reference TRBV30 and TRBJ1-2, is SQTIHQWPATLVQPVGSPLSLECTVEGTSNPNLYWYRQAAGRGLQLLFYSVGIGQISSEVPQNLSASRPQDRQFILSSKKLLLSDSGFYLCAWSPSPGAGYTFGSGTRLTVV.

The chain uses TRBV6-5 and TRBJ1-6; a possible D gene is TRBD1 (5 bases). This CDR3 spans 14 amino acids. The V and J ends lost 0 bases and 13 bases respectively, with 13 bases between them. In germline, CDR1 is MNHEY, CDR2 SVGAGI. The CDR3 protein is CASSYSFGGDPLHF. DNA for the CDR3: TGTGCCAGCAGTTACTCTTTTGGGGGGGATCCCCTCCACTTT.

This clone came up once. The V call is TRBV9, the J call TRBJ2-1, with 11 nucleotides matching TRBD2. This CDR3 has 17 amino acids. After removal of 4 bases from V and 3 bases from J, the junction contained 9 bases not matched to a gene. Germline V CDR1 and CDR2: SGDLS, YYNGEE. The CDR3 region has the DNA TGTGCCAGCAGCTTAGGAACCGGGACTAGCGGCTACAATGAGCAGTTCTTC. Translating gives CASSLGTGTSGYNEQFF.

This chain uses TRBV6-1 with TRBJ1-5, with D perhaps matching TRBD1 (6 bases). The ends were cut back, 8 bases at V and 0 bases at J, with 14 bases in the middle. Germline V CDR1 and CDR2: MNHNS, SASEGT. The CDR3 consists of 15 residues. CDR3 amino acids: CASSGQPNSNQPQHF. Written as DNA, the CDR3 is TGTGCCAGCTCTGGACAGCCTAATAGCAATCAGCCCCAGCATTTT.

The chain joins TRBV5-1 to TRBJ2-2; D is possibly TRBD2 (5 bases). CDR1 and CDR2 (germline): SGHRS, YFSETQ. This CDR3 is 16 amino acids long. The ends were cut back, 2 bases at V and 5 bases at J, with 16 bases in the middle. Here the CDR3 DNA reads TGCGCCAGCAGCTTCCTAACTAGGACTTATACCGGGGAGCTGTTTTTT. It is translated as CASSFLTRTYTGELFF.

The V and J genes are TRBV29-1 and TRBJ1-1, with D unclear. CDR1 SQVTM and CDR2 ANQGSEA come from the germline V gene. V was trimmed by 5 bases and J by 3 bases, leaving 4 bases between them. The CDR3 is made up of 10 amino acids. CDR3 loop: CSVLHTEAFF. The CDR3 nucleotides are TGCAGCGTTCTCCACACTGAAGCTTTCTTT.

The chain employs TRBV2 and TRBJ2-5; D remains unclear. This CDR3 has 13 amino acids. With 1 base removed from V and 5 bases from J, the gap between germline ends came to 8 bases. CDR1 is SNHLY, CDR2 FYNNEI, per germline. The CDR3 sequence is CASSEVPSETQYF. The CDR3 nucleotides read TGTGCCAGCAGTGAAGTCCCTTCGGAGACCCAGTACTTC. Looking up the rest from reference TRBV2 and TRBJ2-5 gives the full variable domain: EPEVTQTPSHQVTQMGQEVILRCVPISNHLYFYWYRQILGQKVEFLVSFYNNEISEKSEIFDDQFSVERPDGSNFTLKIRSTKLEDSAMYFCASSEVPSETQYFGPGTRLLVL.

The V gene is TRBV27, the J gene TRBJ2-7; tentative D call: TRBD2 (6 bases). The CDR3 is 13 amino acids. Germline CDR1 reads MNHEY; CDR2 reads SMNVEV (reference sequence). Trimming removed 8 bases at V and 3 bases at J, with 14 bases between. The CDR3 loop is CASRLGTFYEQYF. The CDR3 DNA sequence: TGTGCCAGCCGGCTTGGGACTTTCTACGAGCAGTACTTC.

V and J are TRBV6-6 and TRBJ1-5; tentatively, D is TRBD1 (5 bases). Germline-derived CDR1 and CDR2 are MNHNY and SVGAGI (reference sequence). CDR3 length: 14 amino acids. V was cut by 8 bases and J by 5 bases, with 16 bases left in between. Here the CDR3 reads CASWRGGGDQPQHF. DNA of the CDR3: TGTGCCAGCTGGCGGGGTGGGGGGGATCAGCCCCAGCATTTT.

The rearrangement joins TRBV7-2 to TRBJ1-4; 9 bases line up with TRBD1. CDR1 SGHTA and CDR2 FQGNSA come from the germline V gene. The V gene end was trimmed by 4 bases and the J gene end by 4 bases; junction bases not matched to a gene: 7. CDR3 size: 16 residues. CDR3 coding DNA: TGTGCCAGCAGCTCTACAGGGGGCCCTTTTAATGAAAAACTGTTTTTT. The encoded protein is CASSSTGGPFNEKLFF.

This clone appeared a few times. This rearrangement joins TRBV5-1 to TRBJ1-2, with D perhaps TRBD1 (6 bases). V was pared by 4 bases and J by 4 bases, with 17 bases between. The V gene's germline CDR1 is SGHRS and CDR2 YFSETQ. The CDR3 consists of 15 residues. Here the CDR3 reads CASSDSGDLSYGYTF. The CDR3 nucleotides read TGCGCCAGCAGCGACTCAGGGGATTTAAGCTATGGCTACACCTTC.

The rearrangement uses TRBV9 and TRBJ1-3, with 8 bases identical to TRBD1. Per the germline V gene, CDR1 is SGDLS and CDR2 is YYNGEE. V shed 0 bases, J shed 4 bases, and the junction held 6 bases outside the gene matches. The CDR3 covers 16 residues. The CDR3 loop reads CASSVDRGNGGNTIYF. In DNA form, the CDR3 reads TGTGCCAGCAGCGTAGACAGGGGGAATGGGGGAAACACCATATATTTT.

The genes are TRBV4-2 and TRBJ2-5, with TRBD2 as a possible D gene (6 bases). The ends were cut back, 0 bases at V and 2 bases at J, with 10 bases in the middle. This CDR3 contains 15 residues. Germline V gene data show CDR1 as LGHNA and CDR2 as YNFKEQ. CDR3 protein: CASSQDRGTQETQYF. The CDR3 DNA reads as TGTGCCAGCAGCCAAGACCGCGGGACTCAAGAGACCCAGTACTTC.

CDR3 residues: CASSILSGLNNEQFF. In DNA form, the CDR3 reads TGTGCCAGCTCTATACTTAGCGGACTGAACAATGAGCAGTTCTTC. This chain joins TRBV18 and TRBJ2-1; a weak D match, TRBD2 (6 bases). The CDR3 extends over 15 amino acids. CDR1 and CDR2 from the germline V gene are KGHSH and LQKENI. Trimming stripped 6 bases from V and 5 bases from J, with 17 bases between.

The chain is built from TRBV28 and TRBJ1-5; D gene ambiguous. Germline V CDR1 and CDR2: MDHEN, SYDVKM. With 6 bases removed from V and 4 bases from J, the gap between germline ends came to 16 bases. The CDR3 has 15 residues. CDR3 DNA sequence: TGTGCCAGCAGCTACGACGACAACGGTAATCAGCCCCAGCATTTT. This encodes CASSYDDNGNQPQHF.

The chain is built from TRBV19 and TRBJ2-7; TRBD2 agrees at 8 bases. Trimming at V came to 5 bases and at J to 6 bases, leaving 12 bases not matched to a gene. The germline V gene encodes CDR1 LNHDA and CDR2 SQIVND (reference sequence). The CDR3 contains 15 residues. CDR3: CASSLSGTRSAEQYF. The DNA for the CDR3 is TGTGCCAGTAGTCTGTCCGGGACTAGATCAGCCGAGCAGTACTTC.

CDR3 protein: CAYSGTGGRSYEQYF. CDR3 DNA sequence: TGTGCCTACTCCGGGACAGGAGGACGCTCCTACGAGCAGTACTTC. V and J are TRBV30 and TRBJ2-7, with TRBD1 matching over 8 bases. In germline, CDR1 is GTSNPN, CDR2 SVGIG (reference sequence). This CDR3 has 15 amino acids. V lost 7 bases, J lost 0 bases, and 11 bases stayed unmatched.

The chain is built from TRBV29-1 and TRBJ2-7; a possible D gene is TRBD1 (5 bases). Germline V gene data show CDR1 as SQVTM and CDR2 as ANQGSEA. This CDR3 is built from 14 residues. The V end lost 6 bases, the J end lost 3 bases, and 18 bases lay between the germline ends. The CDR3 bases are TGCAGCGTCTTCTTTGGGGCTCCCGACTACGAGCAGTACTTC. This translates into CSVFFGAPDYEQYF.

This clone came up a few times. The rearrangement joins TRBV6-5 to TRBJ2-7; the match to TRBD1 covers 7 bases. The CDR3 consists of 15 residues. Germline V gene data show CDR1 as MNHEY and CDR2 as SVGAGI. After removal of 6 bases from V and 0 bases from J, the junction contained 8 bases not matched to a gene. Here the CDR3 DNA reads TGTGCCAGCAGGGACACAGGGGTAAGCTCCTACGAGCAGTACTTC. Protein product: CASRDTGVSSYEQYF.

The rearrangement uses TRBV30 and TRBJ1-1, with D hard to call. V was clipped by 0 bases and J by 0 bases, with 14 bases between them. The germline V gene has CDR1 GTSNPN and CDR2 SVGIG (reference sequence). The CDR3 consists of 16 residues. CDR3 loop: CAWSVDFELMNTEAFF. The CDR3 nucleotides are TGTGCCTGGAGTGTAGACTTTGAATTAATGAACACTGAAGCTTTCTTT.

This clone appeared a few times. V gene TRBV29-1 combines with J gene TRBJ2-7; maybe TRBD2 (5 bases). V lost 7 bases and J lost 0, with 16 bases in between. The CDR3 totals 14 residues. Germline CDR1 is SQVTM and CDR2 is ANQGSEA. CDR3 region: CSAIRGQFSYEQYF. DNA of the CDR3: TGCAGCGCCATCAGAGGGCAGTTCTCCTACGAGCAGTACTTC.